The 17 T cell receptor beta chains reported below all come from one sample, sequenced in a study of T cell responses to AZD1222 COVID-19 vaccine. Assay used: immunoSEQ multiplex PCR; TCRdb lists only in-frame clones, some missing. Among roughly 80,000 clones listed, 75% to 95% were seen once. Sequenced here: peripheral blood, sampled on day 0 of MenACWY control vaccination. These receptors came from an adult in good health.

The chain carries TRBV24-1 and TRBJ2-7; TRBD1 is a possible D gene (7 bases). Per germline, CDR1 KGHDR and CDR2 SFDVKD. V was cut by 11 bases and J by 0 bases, with 13 bases left in between. The CDR3 is made up of 13 amino acids. The CDR3 coding sequence is TGTGCCATCTCAGGGGGGAGCTCCTACGAGCAGTACTTC. Its translation is CAISGGSSYEQYF.

V and J are TRBV5-4 and TRBJ1-2; 7 nucleotides line up with TRBD1. CDR1 SGHNT and CDR2 YYREEE come from the germline V gene (reference sequence). The V and J ends lost 2 bases and 3 bases, in that order; junction bases with no gene match: 4. The CDR3 consists of 14 residues. CDR3 coding DNA: TGTGCCAGCAGCTTAGGGACAGACTACTATGGCTACACCTTC. It translates to CASSLGTDYYGYTF.

This rearrangement joins TRBV14 to TRBJ1-4; D gene uncertain. The V end lost 4 bases, the J end lost 5 bases, and 11 bases lay between the germline ends. CDR1 is SGHDN, CDR2 FVKESK, per germline. The CDR3 extends over 14 amino acids. Written as DNA, the CDR3 is TGTGCCAGCAGCCCCCGGACCGGGAATGAAAAACTGTTTTTT. Translating it yields CASSPRTGNEKLFF.

In DNA form, the CDR3 reads TGTGCCACCAGTGATGAGGGCACGGGTCCAGATACGCAGTATTTT. Encoded protein: CATSDEGTGPDTQYF. J is TRBJ2-3 and V is TRBV24-1; tentative D call: TRBD2 (5 bases). The CDR3 loop spans 15 amino acids. Trimming took 3 bases from V and 4 from J, leaving 13 bases between them. The germline gives CDR1 KGHDR, CDR2 SFDVKD.

This chain links TRBV5-1 with TRBJ1-6, with 7 bases identical to TRBD1. The trim removed 2 bases at V and 5 bases at J, leaving 7 bases unmatched. Per germline, CDR1 SGHRS and CDR2 YFSETQ. The CDR3 sequence is 16 residues long. The CDR3 spells CASSFNRQGDNSPLHF. CDR3 coding DNA: TGCGCCAGCAGCTTCAATCGACAGGGCGATAATTCACCCCTCCACTTT.

CDR3 residues: CATSDDRVTAQHF. CDR3 coding DNA: TGTGCCACCAGTGATGACCGGGTGACCGCCCAGCATTTT. This chain connects TRBV24-1 to TRBJ1-5; no reliable D call. The CDR3 is made up of 13 amino acids. Trimming removed 3 bases at V and 11 bases at J, with 13 bases between. Germline V gene data show CDR1 as KGHDR and CDR2 as SFDVKD.

The chain employs TRBV5-1 and TRBJ1-1, with D perhaps TRBD1 (6 bases). The V gene lost 3 bases and the J gene lost 1 base, with 13 bases spanning the gap. Germline V gene sequence: CDR1 SGHRS, CDR2 YFSETQ. This CDR3 is 15 amino acids long. The CDR3 is CASSSRDTWNTEAFF. The CDR3 DNA reads TGCGCCAGCAGCTCCCGGGACACTTGGAACACTGAAGCTTTCTTT.

The genes are TRBV6-1 and TRBJ1-5; no definite D call. The CDR3 spans 16 residues. V lost 2 bases, J lost 3 bases, and 14 bases lay in between. Germline assignment: CDR1 MNHNS and CDR2 SASEGT. The CDR3 DNA reads TGTGCCAGCAGTGAAAGAAACCCCTTTTCCAATCAGCCCCAGCATTTT. This encodes CASSERNPFSNQPQHF.

This clone came up once. V and J are TRBV6-5 and TRBJ2-1; TRBD2 aligns across 12 bases. With 4 bases clipped from V and 12 bases from J, the junction kept 10 bases outside the gene matches. The germline V gene has CDR1 MNHEY and CDR2 SVGAGI. There are 15 residues in the CDR3. CDR3 residues: CASSWSASGRAGQFF. The CDR3 nucleotides read TGTGCCAGCAGTTGGTCGGCTAGCGGGAGGGCCGGGCAGTTCTTC.

The chain joins TRBV5-1 to TRBJ1-5; a possible D gene is TRBD1 (6 bases). The CDR3 extends over 15 amino acids. Germline lookup yields CDR1 SGHRS and CDR2 YFSETQ. Trimming removed 0 bases from V and 4 bases from J, with 11 bases in between. CDR3 amino acids: CASSLAGQQNQPQHF. The CDR3 DNA reads as TGCGCCAGCAGCTTGGCCGGACAGCAAAATCAGCCCCAGCATTTT.

This chain links TRBV24-1 with TRBJ1-2; D gene unclear. The CDR3 extends over 16 amino acids. V lost 2 bases and J lost 0, with 12 bases in between. Germline CDR1 is KGHDR and CDR2 is SFDVKD. CDR3 bases: TGTGCCACCAGTGATTCACGCCGGTCGGCTAACTATGGCTACACCTTC. Encoded protein: CATSDSRRSANYGYTF.

This clone was counted once. This chain uses TRBV9 with TRBJ2-7; possible D gene TRBD2, 6 bases. Germline CDR1 and CDR2: SGDLS and YYNGEE. V lost 4 bases, J lost 2 bases, and 16 bases lay in between. This CDR3 contains 15 residues. The CDR3 loop reads CASSFAGTEAYEQYF. CDR3 nucleotides: TGTGCCAGCAGCTTTGCCGGGACTGAGGCCTACGAGCAGTACTTC.

This chain links TRBV14 with TRBJ2-5; TRBD2 is a possible D gene (6 bases). The CDR3 runs 18 residues. The germline CDR1 and CDR2 sequences are SGHDN and FVKESK. V was trimmed by 0 bases and J by 2 bases, leaving 19 bases between them. The CDR3 DNA reads as TGTGCCAGCAGCCAAGACCGGGACCGGGGAGGATGGCAAGAGACCCAGTACTTC. Amino acid sequence: CASSQDRDRGGWQETQYF.

V is TRBV19 and J is TRBJ1-1, with 10 bases aligning to TRBD1. CDR1 LNHDA and CDR2 SQIVND come from the germline V gene (reference sequence). The junction had 6 bases not matched to a gene; V was cut back by 6 bases and J by 2 bases. This CDR3 has 15 amino acids. The CDR3 coding sequence is TGTGCCAGTAGACGACAGGGGGCTACTAACACTGAAGCTTTCTTT. It specifies CASRRQGATNTEAFF.

This clone was picked up one time. The chain links TRBV7-9 to TRBJ1-2; no clear D. Germline CDR1 reads SEHNR; CDR2 reads FQNEAQ (reference sequence). Trimming took 5 bases from V and 5 from J, leaving 9 bases between them. The CDR3 runs to 12 residues. The CDR3 loop is CASSRDRYGYTF. In DNA form, the CDR3 reads TGTGCCAGCAGCCGAGACCGATATGGCTACACCTTC.

V usage is TRBV6-6 and J usage is TRBJ2-1; the match to TRBD1 covers 9 bases. The germline V gene has CDR1 MNHNY and CDR2 SVGAGI (reference sequence). After removal of 2 bases from V and 5 bases from J, the junction contained 4 bases not matched to a gene. The CDR3 is 15 residues long. CDR3 residues: CASSYPGQGDNEQFF. The DNA for the CDR3 is TGTGCCAGCAGTTACCCGGGACAGGGCGACAATGAGCAGTTCTTC.

CDR3 nucleotide sequence: TGTGCCAGCAGCTCGTATAGCGGGAGGGATTACAATGAGCAGTTCTTC. It specifies CASSSYSGRDYNEQFF. The genes are TRBV11-2 and TRBJ2-1, with 11 bases fitting TRBD2. The V gene end was trimmed by 4 bases and the J gene end by 4 bases; junction bases not matched to a gene: 6. The length of the CDR3 is 16 residues. Germline CDR1 is SGHAT and CDR2 is FQNNGV.